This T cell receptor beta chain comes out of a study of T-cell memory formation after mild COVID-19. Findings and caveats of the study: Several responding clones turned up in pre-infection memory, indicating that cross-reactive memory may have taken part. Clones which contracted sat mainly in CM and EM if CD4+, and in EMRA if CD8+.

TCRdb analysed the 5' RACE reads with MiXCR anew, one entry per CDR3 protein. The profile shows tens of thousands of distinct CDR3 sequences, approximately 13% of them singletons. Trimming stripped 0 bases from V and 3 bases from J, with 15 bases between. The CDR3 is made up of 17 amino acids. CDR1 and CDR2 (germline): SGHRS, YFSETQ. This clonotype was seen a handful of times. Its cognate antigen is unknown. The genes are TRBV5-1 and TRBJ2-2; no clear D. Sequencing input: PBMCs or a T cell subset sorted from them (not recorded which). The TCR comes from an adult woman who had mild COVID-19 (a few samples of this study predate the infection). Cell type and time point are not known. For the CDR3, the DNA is TGCGCCAGCAGCTTGGAGCCTTTGGGCAGATACACCGGGGAGCTGTTTTTT. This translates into CASSLEPLGRYTGELFF.